Sequencing of this T cell receptor beta chain was carried out in a study of OX40 agonist ivuxolimab in advanced cancers. The wider study: Patients receiving dose escalation had hepatocellular carcinoma, melanoma, renal cell or head and neck cancer. Partial responses were recorded for three patients, including one with hepatocellular carcinoma and two with cutaneous melanoma.

Points on this clone: Antigen: not known.

Using immunoSEQ multiplex PCR, the repertoire was profiled, and TCRdb retains in-frame clones only, with some absent. Of tens of thousands of clones listed, approximately 89% were seen once; the top ten hold about 5.1%. Looked up from germline, CDR1 is MDHEN and CDR2 is SYDVKM. This CDR3 is 14 amino acids long. Losses at the gene ends were 8 bases for V and 6 bases for J; bases not matched to a gene: 9. Study observations and caveats: Among the lowest peripheral clonal expansion occurred in 0.1-3.0 mg/kg partial responders. Dosing at 0.1 to 3.0 mg/kg was accompanied by clonal expansion of CD4+ and CD8+ blood T cells by week 6.

This sequence was found in an adult with an advanced solid tumor such as melanoma, head and neck, liver or kidney cancer. The genes are TRBV28 and TRBJ1-4, with 7 bases that match TRBD1. Sequencing used CD4+ or CD8+ T cells sorted from blood, obtained in a trial of the OX40 agonist ivuxolimab. The CDR3 nucleotides are TGTGCCAGCCAACCAGGGGGTATGGATGAAAAACTGTTTTTT. It is translated as CASQPGGMDEKLFF.